The 7 T cell receptor beta chains below were found in one sample sequenced in a study of cytomegalovirus exposure and HLA in healthy donors. 13 Jbeta primers and 60 Vbeta primers were used for the PCR. Clones were read by immunoSEQ multiplex PCR, and TCRdb kept only the in-frame ones, dropping some. The sample has approximately 170,000 clones, almost 80% seen once. The source material was PBMCs. The receptors were sampled from a woman younger than 30 in good health and CMV-seronegative.

The chain carries TRBV19 and TRBJ2-2; 15 positions agree with TRBD2. V trimming: 0 bases; J trimming: 7 bases; junction bases outside the gene matches: 3. The germline gives CDR1 LNHDA, CDR2 SQIVND (reference sequence). This CDR3 has 17 amino acids. CDR3 sequence reads: CASSIDGLAGGFGELFF. In nucleotides, the CDR3 is TGTGCCAGTAGTATAGACGGACTAGCGGGGGGGTTCGGGGAGCTGTTTTTT.

This chain uses TRBV5-5 with TRBJ1-5; D remains unclear. V was trimmed by 0 bases and J by 5 bases, leaving 9 bases between them. The CDR3 runs 14 residues. The germline V gene encodes CDR1 SGHKS and CDR2 YYEKEE (reference sequence). The CDR3 nucleotides read TGTGCCAGCAGCTTGGCGGGAGAAGATCAGCCCCAGCATTTT. Protein sequence: CASSLAGEDQPQHF.

The J gene is TRBJ2-3, the V gene TRBV6-5, with unresolved D. Trimming stripped 6 bases from V and 8 bases from J, with 9 bases between. The CDR3 has 11 residues. In germline, CDR1 is MNHEY, CDR2 SVGAGI. The chain's CDR3 is CASREHSTQYF. In DNA, the CDR3 is TGTGCCAGCAGAGAGCATAGTACGCAGTATTTT.

The chain links TRBV30 to TRBJ2-2, with 9 bases that match TRBD2. V was clipped by 0 bases and J by 2 bases; unmatched bases: 1. The CDR3 loop spans 15 amino acids. CDR1 and CDR2 from the germline V gene are GTSNPN and SVGIG (reference sequence). The CDR3 here is CAWSVAGGNTGELFF. The CDR3, as DNA: TGTGCCTGGAGTGTAGCGGGAGGCAACACCGGGGAGCTGTTTTTT.

This sequence joins TRBV6-5 and TRBJ1-5; 8 bases match TRBD1. The CDR3 has 15 amino acids. In germline, CDR1 is MNHEY, CDR2 SVGAGI. V was clipped by 5 bases and J by 2 bases; unmatched bases: 5. CDR3 DNA sequence: TGTGCCAGCAGTCCGCTGGACAGGGGCAATCAGCCCCAGCATTTT. It encodes CASSPLDRGNQPQHF.

The V gene is TRBV28, the J gene TRBJ2-5; D is ambiguous. In germline, CDR1 is MDHEN, CDR2 SYDVKM. CDR3 length equals 11 residues. V lost 4 bases, J lost 3 bases, and 3 bases lay in between. The CDR3, as DNA: TGTGCCAGCAGTTCAGAAGAGACCCAGTACTTC. Protein product: CASSSEETQYF.

This clone was observed a few times. The sample carries other DNA sequences with the same CDR3. CDR3 region: CASRDRGYEQYF. CDR3 DNA: TGTGCCAGTAGGGACAGGGGTTACGAGCAGTACTTC. This chain uses TRBV19 with TRBJ2-7, with 9 bases aligning to TRBD1. Losses at the gene ends were 6 bases for V and 4 bases for J; bases not matched to a gene: 1. The CDR3 contains 12 residues. Per germline, CDR1 LNHDA and CDR2 SQIVND (reference sequence).